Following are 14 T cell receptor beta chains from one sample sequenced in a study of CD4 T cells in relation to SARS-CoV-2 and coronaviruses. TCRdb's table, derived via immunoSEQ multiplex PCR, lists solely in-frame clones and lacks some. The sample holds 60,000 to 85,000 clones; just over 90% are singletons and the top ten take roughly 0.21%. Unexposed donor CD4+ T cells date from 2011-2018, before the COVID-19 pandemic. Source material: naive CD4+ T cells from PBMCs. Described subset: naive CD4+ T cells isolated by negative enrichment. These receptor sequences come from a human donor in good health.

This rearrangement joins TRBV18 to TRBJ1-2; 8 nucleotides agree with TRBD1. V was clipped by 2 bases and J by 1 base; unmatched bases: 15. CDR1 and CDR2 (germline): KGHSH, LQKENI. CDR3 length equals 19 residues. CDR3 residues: CASSPSLGGQGGFNYGYTF. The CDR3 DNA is TGTGCCAGCTCACCAAGCCTCGGCGGACAGGGAGGATTTAACTATGGCTACACCTTC.

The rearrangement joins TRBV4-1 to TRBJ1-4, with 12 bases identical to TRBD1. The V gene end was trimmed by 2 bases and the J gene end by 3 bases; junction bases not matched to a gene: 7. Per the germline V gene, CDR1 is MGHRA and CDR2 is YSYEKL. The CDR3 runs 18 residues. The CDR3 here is CASSQSGTGGSANEKLFF. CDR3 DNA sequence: TGCGCCAGCAGCCAATCCGGGACAGGGGGCTCGGCTAATGAAAAACTGTTTTTT.

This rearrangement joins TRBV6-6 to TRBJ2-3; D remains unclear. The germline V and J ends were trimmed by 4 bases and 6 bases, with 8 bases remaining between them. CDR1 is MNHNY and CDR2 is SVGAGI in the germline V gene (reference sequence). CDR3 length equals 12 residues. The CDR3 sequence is CASSSVSDTQYF. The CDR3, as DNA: TGTGCCAGCAGTTCCGTGTCTGATACGCAGTATTTT.

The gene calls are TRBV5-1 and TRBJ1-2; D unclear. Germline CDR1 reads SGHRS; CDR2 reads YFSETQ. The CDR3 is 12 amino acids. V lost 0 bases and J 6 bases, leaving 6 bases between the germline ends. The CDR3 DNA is TGCGCCAGCAGCTTGGCGCTCGATGGCTACACCTTC. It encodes CASSLALDGYTF.

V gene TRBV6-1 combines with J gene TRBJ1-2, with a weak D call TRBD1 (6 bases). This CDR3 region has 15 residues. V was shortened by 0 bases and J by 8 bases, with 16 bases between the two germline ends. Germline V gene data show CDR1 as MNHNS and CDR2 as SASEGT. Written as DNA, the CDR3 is TGTGCCAGCAGTGAAGCGTTAGGGACACCTGAAGGCTACACCTTC. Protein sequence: CASSEALGTPEGYTF.

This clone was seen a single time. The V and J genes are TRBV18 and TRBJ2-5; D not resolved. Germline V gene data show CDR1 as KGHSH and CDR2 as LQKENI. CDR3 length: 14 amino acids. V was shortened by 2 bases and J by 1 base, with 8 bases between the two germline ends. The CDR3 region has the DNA TGTGCCAGCTCACCAAGCAGGACCCAAGAGACCCAGTACTTC. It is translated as CASSPSRTQETQYF.

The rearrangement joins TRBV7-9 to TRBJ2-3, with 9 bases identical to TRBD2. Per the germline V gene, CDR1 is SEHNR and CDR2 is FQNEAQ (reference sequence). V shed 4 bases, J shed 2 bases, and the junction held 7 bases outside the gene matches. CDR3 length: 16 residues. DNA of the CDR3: TGTGCCAGCAGCTACTTAGCGGGAGTTGTCACAGATACGCAGTATTTT. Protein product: CASSYLAGVVTDTQYF.

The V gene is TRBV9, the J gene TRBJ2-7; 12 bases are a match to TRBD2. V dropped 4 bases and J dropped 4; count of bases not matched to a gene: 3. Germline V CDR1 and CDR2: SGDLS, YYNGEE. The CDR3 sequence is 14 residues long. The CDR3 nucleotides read TGTGCCAGCAGCCCAGGGACTAGCGGGTACGAGCAGTACTTC. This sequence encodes CASSPGTSGYEQYF.

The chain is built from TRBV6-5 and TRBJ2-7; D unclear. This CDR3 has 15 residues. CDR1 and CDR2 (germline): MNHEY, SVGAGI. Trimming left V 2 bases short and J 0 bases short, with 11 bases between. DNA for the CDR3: TGTGCCAGCAGTTACATCGTACAGCCCTCCTACGAGCAGTACTTC. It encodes CASSYIVQPSYEQYF.

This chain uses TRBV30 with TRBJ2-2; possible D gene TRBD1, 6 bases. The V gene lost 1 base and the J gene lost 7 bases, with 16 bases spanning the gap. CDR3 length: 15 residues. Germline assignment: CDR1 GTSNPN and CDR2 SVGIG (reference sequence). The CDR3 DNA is TGTGCCTGGAGTGAGATGGCCATCAGGGGCGGGGAGCTGTTTTTT. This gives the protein CAWSEMAIRGGELFF.

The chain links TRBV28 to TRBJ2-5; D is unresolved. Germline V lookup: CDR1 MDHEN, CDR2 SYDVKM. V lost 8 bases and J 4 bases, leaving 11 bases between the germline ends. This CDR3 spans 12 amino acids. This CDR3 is CASGTTSETQYF. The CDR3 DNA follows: TGTGCCAGCGGCACTACCTCAGAGACCCAGTACTTC.

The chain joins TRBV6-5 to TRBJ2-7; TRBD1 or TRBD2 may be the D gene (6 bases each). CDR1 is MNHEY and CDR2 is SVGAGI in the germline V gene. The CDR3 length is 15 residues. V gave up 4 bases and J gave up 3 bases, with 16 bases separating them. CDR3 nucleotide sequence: TGTGCCAGCAGTTCGCGGACCGGGGGCGACTACGAGCAGTACTTC. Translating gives CASSSRTGGDYEQYF.

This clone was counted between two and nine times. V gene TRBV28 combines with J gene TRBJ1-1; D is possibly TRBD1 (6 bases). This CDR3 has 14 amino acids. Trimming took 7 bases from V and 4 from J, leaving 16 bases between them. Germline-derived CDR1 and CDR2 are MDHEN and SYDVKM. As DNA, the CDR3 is TGTGCCAGCATACAGTCAGGGGCCTTCACTGAAGCTTTCTTT. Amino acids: CASIQSGAFTEAFF.

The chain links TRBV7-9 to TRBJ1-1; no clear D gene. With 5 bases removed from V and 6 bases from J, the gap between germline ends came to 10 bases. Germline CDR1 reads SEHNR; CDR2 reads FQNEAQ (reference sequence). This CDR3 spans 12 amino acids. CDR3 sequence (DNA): TGTGCCAGCAGCCTACGGGGTCCTGAAGCTTTCTTT. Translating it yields CASSLRGPEAFF.